The table lists the clone carrying this T cell receptor beta chain with many counts. As yet, its antigen is unknown. The data derive from a study of T cell repertoires in cytomegalovirus infection. Study-wide background: Newly reported HLA-C-restricted and thoroughly characterized HLA-B-restricted CMV epitopes were employed. An indication of both CMV infection and matching HLA type came from public TCR beta signatures. General study points: There were carriers of CMV plus the relevant HLA, and cumulative public TCR beta family frequency identified them. The ex vivo response showed dominance by HLA-C-restricted CMV-specific TCR beta clonotypes.

Germline loops: CDR1 SGHTA, CDR2 FQGNSA. The CDR3 covers 15 residues. After removal of 2 bases from V and 4 bases from J, the junction contained 5 bases not matched to a gene. TCRdb fed the reads into MiXCR, producing one record per CDR3 protein. This table holds roughly 310,000 distinct CDR3 sequences, about 28% found once. Here the sequenced sample was cultured PBMCs, taken from culture after CMV antigen stimulation. This clonotype was obtained from a human donor in good health (CMV status not recorded). Some clones in this sample may be carry-over from other donors' samples. The chain recombines TRBV7-2 with TRBJ2-1, with 7 bases that match TRBD2. This chain's CDR3 is CASSLSSAGYNEQFF. CDR3 bases: TGTGCCAGCAGCTTATCCTCAGCGGGGTACAATGAGCAGTTCTTC. The full variable domain, rest sourced from reference TRBV7-2 and TRBJ2-1, is GAGVSQSPSNKVTEKGKDVELRCDPISGHTALYWYRQSLGQGLEFLIYFQGNSAPDKSGLPSDRFSAERTGGSVSTLTIQRTQQEDSAVYLCASSLSSAGYNEQFFGPGTRLTVL.